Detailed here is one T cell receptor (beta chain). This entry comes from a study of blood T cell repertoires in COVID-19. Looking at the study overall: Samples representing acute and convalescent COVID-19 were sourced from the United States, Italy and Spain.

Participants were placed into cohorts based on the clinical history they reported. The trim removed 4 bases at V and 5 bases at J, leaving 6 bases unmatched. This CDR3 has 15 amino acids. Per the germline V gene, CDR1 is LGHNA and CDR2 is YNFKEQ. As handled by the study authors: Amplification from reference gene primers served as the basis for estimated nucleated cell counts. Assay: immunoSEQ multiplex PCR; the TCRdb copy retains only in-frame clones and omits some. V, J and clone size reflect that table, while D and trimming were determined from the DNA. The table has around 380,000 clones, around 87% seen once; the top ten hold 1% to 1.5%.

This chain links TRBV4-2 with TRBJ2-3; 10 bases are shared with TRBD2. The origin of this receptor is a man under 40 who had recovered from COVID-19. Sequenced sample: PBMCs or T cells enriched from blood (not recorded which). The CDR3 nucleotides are TGTGCCAGCAGCCGAGCGGGGGGGCATGGAGATACGCAGTATTTT. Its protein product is CASSRAGGHGDTQYF.